This TCR beta chain originates from a study of cytomegalovirus exposure and HLA in healthy donors. Sequencing was performed with immunoSEQ multiplex PCR; in TCRdb, only in-frame clones are kept and a portion is missing. The data hold some 46,000 clones, with 90% to 95% observed a single time. V lost 0 bases to trimming and J lost 6 bases; unmatched junction nucleotides: 10. The CDR3 length is 16 residues. Per germline, CDR1 SGHRS and CDR2 YFSETQ. Remarks on this clone: Its antigen is unknown.

General study points: The CMV antigen specificity of a few CMV-associated chains was confirmed through in vitro analysis.

The sequencing input was PBMCs. This TCR came from a man between 18 and 29 years old in good health and CMV-seronegative. The chain couples TRBV5-1 to TRBJ2-3; the match to TRBD1 covers 7 bases. CDR3 loop: CASSLEGGFKVDTQYF. CDR3 sequence (DNA): TGCGCCAGCAGCTTGGAAGGGGGCTTTAAAGTGGATACGCAGTATTTT.